This is a list of T cell receptor beta chains from one sample in a study of vaccination and CD4 T cells after COVID-19. TCRdb fed the PCR reads into MiXCR, producing one record per CDR3 protein. Among around 19,000 distinct CDR3 sequences listed, 38% were seen once. Their antigens remain unidentified. The sample in question was CD4+ T cells from blood, cultured in vitro, obtained before SARS-CoV-2 vaccination. Receptors originate from a human donor who received a COVID-19 vaccine. CDR3s include the opening cysteine and the closing phenylalanine or tryptophan. A D gene is named only where the DNA matches it firmly. Not all rows give a size; the values are once, few, many and, for expanded clones, a class.

abundance	v_gene	j_gene	d_gene	CDR3nt	CDR3aa
NA	TRBV20-1	TRBJ1-1	TRBD1	TGCAGTGCTAGGACCGACAGGGCAGGCAACACTGAAGCTTTCTTT	CSARTDRAGNTEAFF
few	TRBV6-2/TRBV6-3	TRBJ1-6	TRBD1	TGTGCCAGCAGTTACCTGGGACAGGGCTCTCGGGCCCTCCACTTT	CASSYLGQGSRALHF
NA	TRBV6-1	TRBJ2-7	TRBD2	TGTGCCAGCATTGGACTAGCGGGGGTCTCCTACGAGCAGTACTTC	CASIGLAGVSYEQYF
NA	TRBV5-1	TRBJ2-1	NA	TGCGCCAGCAGCTTGGAGTCGGGAGACAATGAGCAGTTCTTC	CASSLESGDNEQFF
NA	TRBV7-2	TRBJ2-7	NA	TGTGCCAGCAGCTTAGCTGAAGGGTCCTACGAGCAGTACTTC	CASSLAEGSYEQYF
NA	TRBV12-3/TRBV12-4	TRBJ1-3	NA	TGTGCCAGCAGCTCCCAAAGAACAGGATCTGGAAACACCATATATTTT	CASSSQRTGSGNTIYF
NA	TRBV20-1	TRBJ2-5	TRBD2	TGCAGTGCTAGGCCGGGGGGGCCGGAGACCCAGTACTTC	CSARPGGPETQYF
few	TRBV19	TRBJ2-3	NA	TGTGCCAGTAGTATAGTAACAGCTAGCACAGATACGCAGTATTTT	CASSIVTASTDTQYF
NA	TRBV29-1	TRBJ1-2	NA	TGCAGCGTTGTAACGGATGACCCCTATGGCTACACCTTC	CSVVTDDPYGYTF
few	TRBV20-1	TRBJ2-5	TRBD2	TGCAGTGCGAGTGGACTAGCGGGGGCCACGGGGGAGACCCAGTACTTC	CSASGLAGATGETQYF
NA	TRBV25-1	TRBJ2-5	NA	TGTGCCAGCAGTGATAGACAGGACCGACAAGAGACCCAGTACTTC	CASSDRQDRQETQYF
few	TRBV7-6	TRBJ2-5	NA	TGTGCCAGCAGCTCTAATACCGGAGGAGAGACCCAGTACTTC	CASSSNTGGETQYF
NA	TRBV6-5	TRBJ1-6	NA	TGTGCCAGCAGTTTACAGGGTATCTCACCCCTCCACTTT	CASSLQGISPLHF
NA	TRBV5-4	TRBJ1-1	TRBD1	TGTGCCAGCAGCTTGGCTCCGGACAGGACGAACACTGAAGCTTTCTTT	CASSLAPDRTNTEAFF
NA	TRBV5-4	TRBJ1-1	TRBD1	TGTGCCAGCAGCCCGGGACAGGGGGGTATTAGGTACACTGAAGCTTTCTTT	CASSPGQGGIRYTEAFF
NA	TRBV7-8	TRBJ1-1	NA	TGTGCCAGCAGCTCAACTACAGGTCGAGGGAACACTGAAGCTTTCTTT	CASSSTTGRGNTEAFF
NA	TRBV5-3	TRBJ1-4	NA	TGTGCCAGCAGCTTCGGTTGGGGGGATGATGAAAAACTGTTTTTT	CASSFGWGDDEKLFF
NA	TRBV2	TRBJ1-5	NA	TGTGCCAGCAGAGTCTATTCGGGGGGCAATCAGCCCCAGCATTTT	CASRVYSGGNQPQHF
NA	TRBV7-6	TRBJ2-7	NA	TGTGCCAGCAGCTTTCTAGAGGGTCAGGAGCAGTACTTC	CASSFLEGQEQYF
few	TRBV6-5	TRBJ1-2	NA	TGTGCCAGCAGTTACCAGCAGGGAGGCTATGGCTACACCTTC	CASSYQQGGYGYTF
NA	TRBV2	TRBJ1-2	TRBD1	TGTGCCGGTACAGAGTACAGGGGAGCGAGCTATGGCTACACCTTC	CAGTEYRGASYGYTF
medium-sized	TRBV6-1	TRBJ1-2	TRBD1	TGTGCCAGCGGGGACAGCCGATATGGCTACACCTTC	CASGDSRYGYTF
NA	TRBV20-1	TRBJ2-1	NA	TGCAGTGTTAAAGGGCGGTGGGCCAATGAGCAGTTCTTC	CSVKGRWANEQFF
few	TRBV6-5	TRBJ2-3	TRBD2	TGTGCCAGCAGTTCTAGCGGGGGGGCGTTTATTAGCACAGATACGCAGTATTTT	CASSSSGGAFISTDTQYF
few	TRBV21-1	TRBJ2-2	NA	TGTGCCAGCAGCAAATGTGAGGGGCGGAACACCGGGGAGCTGTTTTTT	CASSKCEGRNTGELFF
few	TRBV6-1	TRBJ2-7	TRBD2	TGTGCCAGCAGGGGACTAGCGAGCGACTACGAGCAGTACTTC	CASRGLASDYEQYF
NA	TRBV12-3/TRBV12-4	TRBJ2-2	NA	TGTGCCAGCAGTTTAGGGGGGCGTACCGGGGAGCTGTTTTTT	CASSLGGRTGELFF
NA	TRBV7-2	TRBJ1-2	NA	TGTGCCAGCAGCTTCCGGGACGGCCGGGGCTACACCTTC	CASSFRDGRGYTF
NA	TRBV24-1	TRBJ1-2	NA	TGTGCCACCTCTGGAACGTCGGGTGGCTACACCTTC	CATSGTSGGYTF
NA	TRBV6-5	TRBJ2-7	NA	TGTGCCAGCAGTTACTCCAGGTCTAGCTACGAGCAGTACTTC	CASSYSRSSYEQYF
few	TRBV6-1	TRBJ1-3	NA	TGTGCCAGCAGTGGTGGACAGCTATCTGGAAACACCATATATTTT	CASSGGQLSGNTIYF
few	TRBV30	TRBJ2-5	NA	TGTGCCTGGAGCCCTATCTGGGCGGAAGAGACCCAGTACTTC	CAWSPIWAEETQYF
NA	TRBV7-4	TRBJ1-5	NA	TGTGCCAGCAGCTTAACCTTAGGGCCAGGGCAGCCCCAGCATTTT	CASSLTLGPGQPQHF
NA	TRBV27	TRBJ1-2	TRBD1	TGTGCCAGCCGAGACAGGGTCTATGGCTACACCTTC	CASRDRVYGYTF
NA	TRBV5-6	TRBJ2-5	NA	TGTGCCAGCAGCTTGTTCAGGGGTTATTTAGAGGAGACCCAGTACTTC	CASSLFRGYLEETQYF
NA	TRBV19	TRBJ2-3	NA	TGTGCCAGTAGTCCCGGTATGTCAGATACGCAGTATTTT	CASSPGMSDTQYF
NA	TRBV10-1	TRBJ2-5	NA	TGCGCCAGCAGTGAGTTCTCGGAGCCTTCCCAAGAGACCCAGTACTTC	CASSEFSEPSQETQYF
few	TRBV20-1	TRBJ1-2	TRBD1	TGCAGTGCTAGAGATGGGACAGGGGGCTATGGCTACACCTTC	CSARDGTGGYGYTF
NA	TRBV20-1	TRBJ2-3	NA	TGCAGTGCTAGTAGCGGTAGCACAGATACGCAGTATTTT	CSASSGSTDTQYF
NA	TRBV20-1	TRBJ2-7	TRBD1	TGCAGTGCTACAAGTAAAGGTGGGACAGCGACCGCGAAGGTATACGAGCAGTACTTC	CSATSKGGTATAKVYEQYF
NA	TRBV7-8	TRBJ1-2	NA	TGTGCCAGCAGCTTGCAACTGACCGAGCCGGGATATGGCTACACCTTC	CASSLQLTEPGYGYTF
NA	TRBV4-2	TRBJ1-5	NA	TGTGCCAGCAGCCAAGTAGACAGTCGACAGCCCCAGCATTTT	CASSQVDSRQPQHF
few	TRBV7-9	TRBJ1-1	NA	TGTGCCAGCAGCTTACATGACACTGAAGCTTTCTTT	CASSLHDTEAFF
once	TRBV18	TRBJ2-2	TRBD1	TGTGCCAGCTCACCCGGGACAGGGAACACCGGGGAGCTGTTTTTT	CASSPGTGNTGELFF
medium-sized	TRBV20-1	TRBJ1-2	NA	TGCAGTGTTCTAACCAAATCTAACTATGGCTACACCTTC	CSVLTKSNYGYTF
NA	TRBV27	TRBJ1-2	NA	TGTGCCAGCAGGATTCCGGACATCAGGGGCTATGGCTACACCTTC	CASRIPDIRGYGYTF
few	TRBV5-8	TRBJ1-5	NA	TGTGCCAGCAGCCACGTAGTATGGCAGCCCCAGCATTTT	CASSHVVWQPQHF
NA	TRBV7-3	TRBJ2-5	NA	TGTGCCAGCAGCCCTTCCTTGTCTAGCCGTGGTGCCCAGTACTTC	CASSPSLSSRGAQYF
few	TRBV30	TRBJ2-2	NA	TGTGCCTGGAGAGCAGACAAACGGAACACCGGGGAGCTGTTTTTT	CAWRADKRNTGELFF
NA	TRBV5-4	TRBJ2-5	TRBD1	TGTGCCAGCAGCTTGCAGGGGGCGGGGGAGACCCAGTACTTC	CASSLQGAGETQYF
NA	TRBV19	TRBJ2-2	TRBD2	TGTGCCAGTAGTAAACTAGCGCCAAAGAACACCGGGGAGCTGTTTTTT	CASSKLAPKNTGELFF
NA	TRBV19	TRBJ1-2	NA	TGTGCCAGTAGTATCGGCAGGGGAGGCTACACCTTC	CASSIGRGGYTF
NA	TRBV20-1	TRBJ1-1	NA	TGCAGTGCCGAGGGACGGATGAACACTGAAGCTTTCTTT	CSAEGRMNTEAFF
NA	TRBV15	TRBJ2-3	TRBD1	TGTGCCACCAGCAGTCTTGCACCGGACAGGGGGCTTAGGGATACGCAGTATTTT	CATSSLAPDRGLRDTQYF
few	TRBV7-8	TRBJ2-7	TRBD2	TGTGCCAGCAGCTTAACTTGGGGAAGCGGGGGGGCCGCTGGGGGCACTTACGAGCAGTACTTC	CASSLTWGSGGAAGGTYEQYF
NA	TRBV6-1	TRBJ1-2	NA	TGTGCCAGCAGTGAAGGGTGGGACTATGGCTACACCTTC	CASSEGWDYGYTF
NA	TRBV5-4	TRBJ1-1	NA	TGTGCCAGCAGCGAACCTGGTGAAATGAACACTGAAGCTTTCTTT	CASSEPGEMNTEAFF
NA	TRBV5-5	TRBJ2-1	NA	TGTGCCAGCAGCTTCGAAGGGGGCTCCTACAATGAGCAGTTCTTC	CASSFEGGSYNEQFF
NA	TRBV7-2	TRBJ1-4	TRBD1	TGTGCCAGCAGCGGACAGGGGGGAGAAAAACTGTTTTTT	CASSGQGGEKLFF
NA	TRBV20-1	TRBJ1-2	NA	TGCAGTGCTAGAGAGGGGGGAAAGAACTATGGCTACACCTTC	CSAREGGKNYGYTF